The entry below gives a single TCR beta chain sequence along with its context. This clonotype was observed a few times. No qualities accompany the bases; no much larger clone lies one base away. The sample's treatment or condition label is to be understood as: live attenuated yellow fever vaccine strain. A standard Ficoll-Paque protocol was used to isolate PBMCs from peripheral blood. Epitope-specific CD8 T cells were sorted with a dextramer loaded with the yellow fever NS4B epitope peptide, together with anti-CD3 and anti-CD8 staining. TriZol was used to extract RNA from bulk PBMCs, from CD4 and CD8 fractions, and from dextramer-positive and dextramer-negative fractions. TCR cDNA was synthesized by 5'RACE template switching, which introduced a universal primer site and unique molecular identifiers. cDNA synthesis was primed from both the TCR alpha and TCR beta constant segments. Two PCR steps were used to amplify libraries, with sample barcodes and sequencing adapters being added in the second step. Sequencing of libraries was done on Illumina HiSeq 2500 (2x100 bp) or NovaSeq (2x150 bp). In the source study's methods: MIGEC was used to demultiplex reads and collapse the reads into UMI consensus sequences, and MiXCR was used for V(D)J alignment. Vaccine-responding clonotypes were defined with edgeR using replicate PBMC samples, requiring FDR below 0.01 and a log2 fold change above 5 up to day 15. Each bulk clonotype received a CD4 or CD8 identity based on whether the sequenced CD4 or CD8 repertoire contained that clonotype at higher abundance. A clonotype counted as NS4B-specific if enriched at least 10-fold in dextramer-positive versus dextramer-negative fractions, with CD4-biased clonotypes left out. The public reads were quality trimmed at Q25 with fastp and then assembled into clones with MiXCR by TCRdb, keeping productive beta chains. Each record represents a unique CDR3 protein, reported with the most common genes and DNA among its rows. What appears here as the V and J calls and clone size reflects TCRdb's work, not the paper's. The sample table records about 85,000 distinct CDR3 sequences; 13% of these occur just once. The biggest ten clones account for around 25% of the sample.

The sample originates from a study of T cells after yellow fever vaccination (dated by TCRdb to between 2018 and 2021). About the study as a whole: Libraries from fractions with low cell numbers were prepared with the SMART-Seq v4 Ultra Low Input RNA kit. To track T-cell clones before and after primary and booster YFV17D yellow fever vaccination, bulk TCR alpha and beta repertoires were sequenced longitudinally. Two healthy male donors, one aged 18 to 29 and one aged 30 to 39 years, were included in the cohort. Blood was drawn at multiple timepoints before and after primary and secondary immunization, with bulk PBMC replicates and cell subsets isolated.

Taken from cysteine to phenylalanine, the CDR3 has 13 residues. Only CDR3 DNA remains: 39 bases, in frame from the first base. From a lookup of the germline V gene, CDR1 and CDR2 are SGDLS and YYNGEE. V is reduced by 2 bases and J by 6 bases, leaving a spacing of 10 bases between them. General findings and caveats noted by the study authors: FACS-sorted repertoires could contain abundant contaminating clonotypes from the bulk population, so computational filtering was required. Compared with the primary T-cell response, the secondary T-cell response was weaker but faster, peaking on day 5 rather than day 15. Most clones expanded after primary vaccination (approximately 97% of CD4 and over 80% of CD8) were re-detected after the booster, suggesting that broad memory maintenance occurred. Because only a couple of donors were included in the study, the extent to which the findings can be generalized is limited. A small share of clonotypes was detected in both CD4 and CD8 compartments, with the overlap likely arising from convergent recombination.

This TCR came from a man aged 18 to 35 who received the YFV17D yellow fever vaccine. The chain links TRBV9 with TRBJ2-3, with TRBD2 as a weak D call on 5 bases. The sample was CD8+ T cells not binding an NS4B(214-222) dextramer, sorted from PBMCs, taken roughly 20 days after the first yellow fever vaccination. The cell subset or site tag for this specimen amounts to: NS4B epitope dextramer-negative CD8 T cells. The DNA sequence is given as TGTGCCAGCAGCGTGGCTAGCCTCGATACGCAGTATTTT. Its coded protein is CASSVASLDTQYF. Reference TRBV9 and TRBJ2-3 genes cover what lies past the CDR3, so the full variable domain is DSGVTQTPKHLITATGQRVTLRCSPRSGDLSVYWYQQSLDQGLQFLIQYYNGEERAKGNILERFSAQQFPDLHSELNLSSLELGDSALYFCASSVASLDTQYFGPGTRLTVL.